This T cell receptor beta chain was recorded in a study of CD8 T cells in ankylosing spondylitis. Study-level findings and limits: Characteristic of ankylosing spondylitis blood, it appeared, was a TCR beta motif comprising about eight highly homologous variants. Significant enrichment of disease-linked clones was reportedly seen in matched ankylosing spondylitis synovial fluid. Disease-linked clones, CD8+, were relatively rare in peripheral blood.

Generation of TCR beta libraries employed quantitative 5'-RACE incorporating molecular barcodes. TCRdb fed the 5' RACE reads into MiXCR, producing one record per CDR3 protein. Of 150,000 to 200,000 distinct CDR3 sequences listed, over 15% are singletons. Germline V gene sequence: CDR1 MNHEY, CDR2 SMNVEV (reference sequence). CDR3 length: 15 amino acids. Deletions cut 3 bases from V and 7 bases from J, with 15 bases between. For this clonotype: The antigen remains unidentified.

The sample consisted of blood, either unsorted or a sorted T cell fraction (not recorded which). This TCR was sampled from a male donor between 5 and 29 years old with ankylosing spondylitis or in good health (not recorded which). The V and J genes are TRBV27 and TRBJ1-4; possibly TRBD1 for D (6 bases). CDR3: CASSLSGVQSEKLFF. The DNA for the CDR3 is TGTGCCAGCAGTTTGTCAGGGGTTCAGAGTGAAAAACTGTTTTTT.